This is a list of T cell receptor beta chains from one sample in a study of T-cell reconstitution after alpha-beta-depleted transplantation in children. TCRdb redid the calling of the PCR reads with MiXCR, one entry per CDR3 protein. Of 140,000 or so distinct CDR3 sequences detected, around 9% appear once; the ten largest clones hold around 18%. Sequencing was performed on PBMCs, mostly from graft donor cells, taken 180 days after TCRalphabeta/CD19-depleted stem cell transplant. All receptors come from a female patient aged 2-10 years who had a stem cell transplant for congenital amegakaryocytic thrombocytopenia, so the T cells may come from the graft donor. The CDR3 runs from the conserved cysteine through the conserved F or W. D genes are given only for firm matches. Size is omitted from some rows. Given values are once, few, many or a class for expanded clones.

TRBJ2-1 TRBD2 - TRBV28 16 TGTGCCGCCCGAGGAGGGGGACTAGCGGTTTACAATGAGCAGTTCTTC CAARGGGLAVYNEQFF
TRBJ2-2 - many TRBV29-1 14 TGCAGCGTTCGCTCCGGGACGAACACCGGGGAGCTGTTTTTT CSVRSGTNTGELFF
TRBJ1-6 - many TRBV7-2 18 TGTGCCAGCAGCTCCGAAGGGTTCGACGGGAAGGTTGATTCACCCCTCCACTTT CASSSEGFDGKVDSPLHF
TRBJ2-7 - many TRBV29-1 12 TGCAGCGTCCGGGTTTCGACCTACGAGCAGTACTTC CSVRVSTYEQYF
TRBJ2-4 - few TRBV29-1 16 TGCAGCGTTGTCGCGTTACCTACCCTAGCCAAAAACATTCAGTACTTC CSVVALPTLAKNIQYF
TRBJ2-7 - many TRBV4-3 16 TGCGCCAGCAGCCTTAGCGCGGGACGGTACTCCTACGAGCAGTACTTC CASSLSAGRYSYEQYF
TRBJ2-2 - few TRBV6-1 16 TGTGCCAGCAGTCTAGGGACGGATCTAGGGACCGGGGAGCTGTTTTTT CASSLGTDLGTGELFF
TRBJ2-7 - many TRBV12-3/TRBV12-4 10 TGTGCCAGCAGTGCCTACGAGCAGTACTTC CASSAYEQYF
TRBJ1-1 - - TRBV6-6 13 TGTGCCAGCAGTTACTACTTGAACACTGAAGCTTTCTTT CASSYYLNTEAFF
TRBJ1-4 - many TRBV7-8 15 TGTGCCAGCAGCTTAGATGTCCCAACTAATGAAAAACTGTTTTTT CASSLDVPTNEKLFF
TRBJ2-1 - many TRBV12-5 14 TGTGCTAGTGGTTTGTCGACCGTAAACAATGAGCAGTTCTTC CASGLSTVNNEQFF
TRBJ2-7 - few TRBV5-1 14 TGCGCCAGCAGCTTGGGGCAGGGGATCTACGAGCAGTACTTC CASSLGQGIYEQYF
TRBJ1-1 - - TRBV18 15 TGTGCCAGCTCACTTCCTTACAGGGCTGGCACTGAAGCTTTCTTT CASSLPYRAGTEAFF
TRBJ2-1 TRBD2 few TRBV7-6 20 TGTGCCAGCAGCTTAGGCTCCTTCGGGACTAGCGGGGGAGTGAGCGATGAGCAGTTCTTC CASSLGSFGTSGGVSDEQFF
TRBJ2-1 TRBD2 - TRBV20-1 16 TGCTGTGGTAAATGGACTAGCGGGGGGGGCTACAATGAGCAGTTCTTC CCGKWTSGGGYNEQFF
TRBJ2-1 - many TRBV5-1 13 TGCGCCAGCAGCTTAGACCTAAACAATGAGCAGTTCTTC CASSLDLNNEQFF
TRBJ1-6 - few TRBV28 15 TGTGCCAGCAGCTGGGGACACTTCAACCATTCACCCCTCCACTTT CASSWGHFNHSPLHF
TRBJ2-1 - many TRBV20-1 15 TGCAGTGCCGTCGGGGGACTTGCGGCATACAATGAGCAGTTCTTC CSAVGGLAAYNEQFF
TRBJ2-2 - many TRBV5-6 12 TGTGCCAGCAGCTCGGCGACCGGGGAGCTGTTTTTT CASSSATGELFF
TRBJ2-1 TRBD2 many TRBV28 18 TGTGCCAGCAGTCCAAAAAAGCGGGACCGCAGCTCCTACAATGAGCAGTTCTTC CASSPKKRDRSSYNEQFF
TRBJ2-3 - many TRBV30 13 TGTGCCTACACAGGGTTCAGCACAGATACGCAGTATTTT CAYTGFSTDTQYF
TRBJ1-1 - few TRBV5-6 15 TGTGCCAGCAGCCGGCTTGGGGTTCAGGGCACTGAAGCTTTCTTT CASSRLGVQGTEAFF
TRBJ2-3 - many TRBV5-1 15 TGCGCCAGCAGCTTGGGCGCGTCGGGCAGAGATACGCAGTATTTT CASSLGASGRDTQYF
TRBJ2-2 TRBD1 - TRBV12-3/TRBV12-4 15 TGTGCCAGCGGATGGGGACAGTCGAACACCGGGGAGCTGTTTTTT CASGWGQSNTGELFF
TRBJ2-2 - many TRBV29-1 14 TGCAGCGTTGTGACTCAGGGGGGCACCGGGGAGCTGTTTTTT CSVVTQGGTGELFF